This paragraph covers one T cell receptor (beta chain) sequence. Its antigen remains unknown. The protocol was immunoSEQ multiplex PCR, while the TCRdb copy is restricted to in-frame clones and leaves out a portion. The sample holds tens of thousands of clones, around 79% seen once. The source of the sample is a study of cytotoxic CD8 clonotypes in ibrutinib-treated CLL. Findings and caveats of the study: Public clonotypes occurred uncommonly; on treatment, they contracted or remained stable.

CDR1 is KGHSH and CDR2 is LQKENI in the germline V gene. V gave up 2 bases and J gave up 0 bases, with 6 bases separating them. CDR3 length: 14 amino acids. The chain is built from TRBV18 and TRBJ2-3; D gene uncertain. The sample in question was PBMCs, obtained after 12 months of ibrutinib treatment. The source is a human donor with chronic lymphocytic leukemia. CDR3 DNA: TGTGCCAGCTCACCATTCGGCAGCACAGATACGCAGTATTTT. This codes for CASSPFGSTDTQYF.